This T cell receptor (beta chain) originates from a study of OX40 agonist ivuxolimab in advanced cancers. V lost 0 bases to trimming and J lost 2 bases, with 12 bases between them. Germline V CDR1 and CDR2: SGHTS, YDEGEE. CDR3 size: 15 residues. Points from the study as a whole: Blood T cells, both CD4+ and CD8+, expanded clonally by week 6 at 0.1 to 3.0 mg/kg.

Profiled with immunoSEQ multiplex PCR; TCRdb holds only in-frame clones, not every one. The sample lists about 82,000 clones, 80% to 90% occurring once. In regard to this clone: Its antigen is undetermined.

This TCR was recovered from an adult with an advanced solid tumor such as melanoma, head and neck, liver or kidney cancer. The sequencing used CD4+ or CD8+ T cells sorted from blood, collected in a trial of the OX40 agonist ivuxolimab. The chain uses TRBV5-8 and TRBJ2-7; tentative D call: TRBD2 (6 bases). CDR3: CASSLAGVMPYEQYF. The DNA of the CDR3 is TGTGCCAGCAGCTTGGCGGGAGTGATGCCCTACGAGCAGTACTTC.